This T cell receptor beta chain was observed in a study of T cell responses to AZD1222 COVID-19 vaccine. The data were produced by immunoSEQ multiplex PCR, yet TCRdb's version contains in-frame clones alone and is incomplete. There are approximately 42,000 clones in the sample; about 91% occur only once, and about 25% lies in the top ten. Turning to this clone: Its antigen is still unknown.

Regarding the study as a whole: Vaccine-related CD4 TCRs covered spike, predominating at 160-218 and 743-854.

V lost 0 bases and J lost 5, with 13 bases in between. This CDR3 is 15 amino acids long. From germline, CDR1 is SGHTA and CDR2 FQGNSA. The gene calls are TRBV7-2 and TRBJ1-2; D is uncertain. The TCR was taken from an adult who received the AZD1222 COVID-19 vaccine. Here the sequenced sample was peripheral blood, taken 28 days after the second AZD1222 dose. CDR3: CASSLASSGLYGYTF. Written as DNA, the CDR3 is TGTGCCAGCAGCTTAGCGAGCAGCGGACTTTATGGCTACACCTTC.